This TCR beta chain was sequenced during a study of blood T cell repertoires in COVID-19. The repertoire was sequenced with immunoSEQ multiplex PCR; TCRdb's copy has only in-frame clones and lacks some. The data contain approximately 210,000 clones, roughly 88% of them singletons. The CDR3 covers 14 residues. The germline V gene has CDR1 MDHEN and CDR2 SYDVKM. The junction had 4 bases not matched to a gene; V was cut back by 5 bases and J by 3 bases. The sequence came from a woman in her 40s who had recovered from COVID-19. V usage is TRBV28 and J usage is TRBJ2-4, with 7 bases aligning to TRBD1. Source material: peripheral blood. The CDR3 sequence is CASSEGAGKNIQYF. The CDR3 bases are TGTGCCAGCAGTGAGGGGGCAGGCAAAAACATTCAGTACTTC.